The source of this T cell receptor beta chain is a study of blood T cell repertoires in COVID-19. Study at large: The analysed material was cDNA or gDNA that came from T cells, B-cell-depleted T cells, or PBMCs.

Per the authors' pipeline: Estimation of nucleated cell counts was performed using reference gene primer amplification. Clones were sequenced by immunoSEQ multiplex PCR, and TCRdb holds only the in-frame ones, with some missing. D and trimming were read from the DNA, whereas the V and J calls and clone size are those reported in that table. The sample lists approximately 77,000 clones; roughly 85% were seen once. This clone was seen once. This CDR3 is 15 amino acids long. V dropped 5 bases and J dropped 9 bases, with 20 bases sitting between them. Germline lookup yields CDR1 SGHTA and CDR2 FQGTGA. This sequence was found in a man over 45 with COVID-19, enrolled during active disease. The V gene is TRBV7-3, the J gene TRBJ2-1; D is perhaps TRBD2 (6 bases). Sequenced sample: peripheral blood. CDR3: CASSPVLASHGEQFF. In nucleotides, the CDR3 is TGTGCCAGCAGCCCAGTCCTAGCGTCACATGGTGAGCAGTTCTTC. Based on the CDR3 plus reference TRBV7-3 and TRBJ2-1, the full variable domain is GAGVSQTPSNKVTEKGKYVELRCDPISGHTALYWYRQSLGQGPEFLIYFQGTGAADDSGLPNDRFFAVRPEGSVSTLKIQRTERGDSAVYLCASSPVLASHGEQFFGPGTRLTVL.